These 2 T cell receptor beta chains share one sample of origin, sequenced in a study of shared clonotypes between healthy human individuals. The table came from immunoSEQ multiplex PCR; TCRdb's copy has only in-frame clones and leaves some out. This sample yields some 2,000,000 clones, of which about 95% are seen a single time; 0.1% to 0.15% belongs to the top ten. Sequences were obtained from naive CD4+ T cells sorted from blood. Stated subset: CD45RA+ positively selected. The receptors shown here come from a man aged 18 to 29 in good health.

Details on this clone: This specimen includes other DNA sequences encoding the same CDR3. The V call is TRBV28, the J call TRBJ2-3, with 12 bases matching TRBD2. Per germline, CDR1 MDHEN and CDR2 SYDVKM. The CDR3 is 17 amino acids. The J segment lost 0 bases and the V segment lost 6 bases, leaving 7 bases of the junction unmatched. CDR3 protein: CASSPTSGGTSTDTQYF. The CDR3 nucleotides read TGTGCCAGCAGCCCTACTAGCGGGGGGACTAGCACAGATACGCAGTATTTT. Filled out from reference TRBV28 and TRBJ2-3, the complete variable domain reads DVKVTQSSRYLVKRTGEKVFLECVQDMDHENMFWYRQDPGLGLRLIYFSYDVKMKEKGDIPEGYSVSREKKERFSLILESASTNQTSMYLCASSPTSGGTSTDTQYFGPGTRLTVL.

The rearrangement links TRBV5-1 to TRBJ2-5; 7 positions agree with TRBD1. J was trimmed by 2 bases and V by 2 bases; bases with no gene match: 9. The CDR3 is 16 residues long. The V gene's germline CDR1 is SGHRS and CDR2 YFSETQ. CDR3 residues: CASSLTGTEIQETQYF. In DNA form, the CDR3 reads TGCGCCAGCAGCTTAACCGGGACAGAGATTCAAGAGACCCAGTACTTC.